Listed below are T cell receptor beta chains from one sample, sequenced in a study of T-cell memory formation after mild COVID-19. TCRdb recomputed calls from the 5' RACE reads with MiXCR, one row per CDR3 protein. Among a few hundred thousand distinct CDR3 sequences, roughly 20% were seen once, and the ten largest hold roughly a fifth. The source material was PBMCs or a T cell subset sorted from them (not recorded which). The receptor source for this set is a man younger than 30 who had mild COVID-19 (a few samples of this study predate the infection). Cell type and time point are not known. CDR3s include the opening cysteine and the closing phenylalanine or tryptophan. The D gene is left open where the match is weak. Not every row has a clone size; where given, it reads once, few, many or a size class.

DNA,CDR3,D,J,V,size
TGTGCCAGCGGACGGGACCGCACAGATACGCAGTATTTT,CASGRDRTDTQYF,NA,TRBJ2-3,TRBV2,NA
TGTGCCAGCAGCTTAGTCGCGGACACCCCGGAGCCCGCCTATGGCTACACCTTC,CASSLVADTPEPAYGYTF,NA,TRBJ1-2,TRBV7-2,few
TGCGCCAGCAGCCAAGATGCCCAGGTTGAGACCCAGTACTTC,CASSQDAQVETQYF,NA,TRBJ2-5,TRBV4-3,NA
TGTGCCAGCAGTGGCGAGTTCCAAGAGACCCAGTACTTC,CASSGEFQETQYF,NA,TRBJ2-5,TRBV2,few
TGTGCCAGCAGCACACAGGACGGCTATGGCTACACCTTC,CASSTQDGYGYTF,NA,TRBJ1-2,TRBV9,NA
TGCAGCGTCACAGGGGTCCCTAGGGACACTGAAGCTTTCTTT,CSVTGVPRDTEAFF,TRBD1,TRBJ1-1,TRBV29-1,NA
TGCGCCGGGAGGGAGAACACTGAAGCTTTCTTT,CAGRENTEAFF,NA,TRBJ1-1,TRBV20-1,few
TGTGCCAGCAGTTTAATAGACAATACGCAGTATTTT,CASSLIDNTQYF,NA,TRBJ2-3,TRBV12-3/TRBV12-4,NA
TGTGCCAGCAGCCAGCTAGCGGCGAACACAGATACGCAGTATTTT,CASSQLAANTDTQYF,TRBD2,TRBJ2-3,TRBV14,few
TGTGCCAGCAGCTTAGGACAGGGCAACGTCCTGACTTTC,CASSLGQGNVLTF,TRBD1,TRBJ2-6,TRBV7-2,many
TGCAGTGCTAGTGTACCGGGACACCCGAACACCGGGGAGCTGTTTTTT,CSASVPGHPNTGELFF,NA,TRBJ2-2,TRBV20-1,few
TGTGCCAGCAGTTCCCCTGTCAGGGGGTACGAAAAACTGTTTTTT,CASSSPVRGYEKLFF,TRBD1,TRBJ1-4,TRBV6-5,few
TGTGCCAGCAGTTACTCGAGAGCCGGGACAGTCGAAGAGACCCAGTACTTC,CASSYSRAGTVEETQYF,TRBD1,TRBJ2-5,TRBV6-2/TRBV6-3,few
TGCGCCAGCAGCCAAGATCCCCAGGGAGTCACTGAAGCTTTCTTT,CASSQDPQGVTEAFF,NA,TRBJ1-1,TRBV4-3,once
TGCAGTGCTAGAGTGGGCGGCTTCACAGATACGCAGTATTTT,CSARVGGFTDTQYF,NA,TRBJ2-3,TRBV20-1,NA
TGTGCCAGCAGCCCCCGGGACAGGGGGATTCTGTTTTTT,CASSPRDRGILFF,TRBD1,TRBJ2-2,TRBV7-9,few
TGTGCCAGCTCACCGCAGTCGACCTACGAGCAGTACTTC,CASSPQSTYEQYF,NA,TRBJ2-7,TRBV18,few
TGTGCCAGCAGCTTATCTGGAGGGCTAGAAGAGACCCAGTACTTC,CASSLSGGLEETQYF,NA,TRBJ2-5,TRBV7-9,few
TGTGCCAGCAGCCAATGGGAGGGGCTTTTAAAAACTGAAGCTTTCTTT,CASSQWEGLLKTEAFF,NA,TRBJ1-1,TRBV7-9,NA
TGTGCCAGCAGCCGGACTAGCACCGGGGAGCTGTTTTTT,CASSRTSTGELFF,TRBD2,TRBJ2-2,TRBV4-2,many
TGTGCCACCAGTGGCCCCGGGACATTTTTCTCTGGGGCCAACGTCCTGACTTTC,CATSGPGTFFSGANVLTF,NA,TRBJ2-6,TRBV24-1,few
TGTGCCAGCTCTCGAATCCGGGACAAATATCAGCCCCAGCATTTT,CASSRIRDKYQPQHF,NA,TRBJ1-5,TRBV18,few
TGTGCCAGCTCACCACCGATACAGGGCCCGAACACTGAAGCTTTCTTT,CASSPPIQGPNTEAFF,NA,TRBJ1-1,TRBV18,NA
TGTGCCAGCAGCTTGGATGGGTTAGGAGGCACTGAAGCTTTCTTT,CASSLDGLGGTEAFF,NA,TRBJ1-1,TRBV5-6,NA
TGTGCCAGCAACAGGGGGTCGGAGGATTCACCCCTCCACTTT,CASNRGSEDSPLHF,TRBD1,TRBJ1-6,TRBV7-9,NA
TGTGCCAGCGCGCTGATTTCGGCCGGAAGGGGAGAGACCCAGTACTTC,CASALISAGRGETQYF,NA,TRBJ2-5,TRBV6-6,few
TGTGCCAGCAGCTACTACAAGGGCCAAGAGACCCAGTACTTC,CASSYYKGQETQYF,NA,TRBJ2-5,TRBV11-2,few
TGTGCTAGCAGCTTAGCGCTTTCCTCATCCCATACGCAGTATTTT,CASSLALSSSHTQYF,NA,TRBJ2-3,TRBV7-7,few
TGTGCCAGCAGCTTACGAGAGACTGAGACCCAGTACTTC,CASSLRETETQYF,NA,TRBJ2-5,TRBV7-9,few
TGCGCCAGCAGCTGGGGACAGCGCTACGAGCAGTACTTC,CASSWGQRYEQYF,TRBD1,TRBJ2-7,TRBV5-1,NA
TGTGCCAGCTCCAGTAGCGTTGCTTCACCCCTCCACTTT,CASSSSVASPLHF,NA,TRBJ1-6,TRBV11-2,NA
TGTGCCAGCAGCTACGGGACAACGAACACCGGGGAGCTGTTTTTT,CASSYGTTNTGELFF,NA,TRBJ2-2,TRBV11-3,many
TGTGCCAGCAAAACTAGTAACAATGAGCAGTTCTTC,CASKTSNNEQFF,NA,TRBJ2-1,TRBV12-3/TRBV12-4,NA
TGCGCCAGCAGCTTGGTTGGGGGCGCCGGCGGGGAGCTGTTTTTT,CASSLVGGAGGELFF,NA,TRBJ2-2,TRBV5-1,NA
TGCGCCAGCAGCTGGACGGGACACCCCGGGGAGACCCAGTACTTC,CASSWTGHPGETQYF,NA,TRBJ2-5,TRBV5-1,NA
TGTGCCAGCAGTTACTATGGGACTAGCGGGGGACGCACAGATACGCAGTATTTT,CASSYYGTSGGRTDTQYF,TRBD2,TRBJ2-3,TRBV6-2/TRBV6-3,NA
TGCGCCAGCAGCGGGGCGGGACAGGTATCGAATAGGGATCGCGATACGCAGTATTTT,CASSGAGQVSNRDRDTQYF,TRBD1,TRBJ2-3,TRBV5-1,few
TGTGCCAGCTCACCACCTTTCGGGGTCGAGGACAATGAGCAGTTCTTC,CASSPPFGVEDNEQFF,NA,TRBJ2-1,TRBV18,NA
TGCGCCAGCAAGGGACAGCCAAATGAAAAACTGTTTTTT,CASKGQPNEKLFF,TRBD1,TRBJ1-4,TRBV4-1,few
TGTGCCAGCAGGCTCCAGGGTGTTGGTGAAAAACTGTTTTTT,CASRLQGVGEKLFF,NA,TRBJ1-4,TRBV12-3/TRBV12-4,many
TGTGCCAGCAGTTCCTCGAGAACCGGGGAGCTGTTTTTT,CASSSSRTGELFF,NA,TRBJ2-2,TRBV12-3/TRBV12-4,NA
TGTGCCAGCAGCTTAGTAGACGGAAACTACGAGCAGTACTTC,CASSLVDGNYEQYF,NA,TRBJ2-7,TRBV7-2,few
TGCAGTGCTAGAGGCGGGGGGGGTTCCTACGAGCAGTACTTC,CSARGGGGSYEQYF,TRBD2,TRBJ2-7,TRBV20-1,few
TGTGCCAGCAGCGTCGACGGTATTCAGCCCCAGCATTTT,CASSVDGIQPQHF,NA,TRBJ1-5,TRBV9,NA
TGCAGTGCTAGAGATCTGGGCTACGAGCAGTACTTC,CSARDLGYEQYF,NA,TRBJ2-7,TRBV20-1,few